The 5 T cell receptor beta chains in this list originate from one sample, sequenced in a study of blood T cell repertoires in COVID-19. TCRdb's copy holds only in-frame clones and misses some; the assay was immunoSEQ multiplex PCR. The sample has 150,000 to 200,000 clones; 88% are singletons. The sequenced material came from PBMCs or T cells enriched from blood (not recorded which). The receptors shown here come from a woman younger than 35 who had recovered from COVID-19.

CDR3 in amino acids: CASSQMQGMNSPLHF. The CDR3 nucleotides are TGCGCCAGCAGCCAAATGCAGGGAATGAATTCACCCCTCCACTTT. This chain connects TRBV4-1 to TRBJ1-6, with TRBD1 as a possible D gene (5 bases). Trimming removed 2 bases from V and 7 bases from J, with 12 bases in between. Germline loops: CDR1 MGHRA, CDR2 YSYEKL. The CDR3 has 15 residues.

V is TRBV7-3 and J is TRBJ2-5, with D possibly matching TRBD1 (6 bases). With 5 bases removed from V and 2 bases from J, the gap between germline ends came to 15 bases. CDR3 length equals 15 residues. The germline gives CDR1 SGHTA, CDR2 FQGTGA. As DNA, the CDR3 is TGTGCCAGCAGCCTACAGGGTATGGGTCAAGAGACCCAGTACTTC. It encodes CASSLQGMGQETQYF.

This clone was observed once. The chain employs TRBV5-1 and TRBJ2-1; possibly TRBD1 for D (5 bases). There are 14 residues in the CDR3. Deletions cut 2 bases from V and 7 bases from J, with 13 bases between. Per the germline V gene, CDR1 is SGHRS and CDR2 is YFSETQ. CDR3 amino acids: CASSFSTVRNEQFF. The CDR3 DNA sequence: TGCGCCAGCAGCTTTTCGACAGTAAGGAATGAGCAGTTCTTC.

This rearrangement joins TRBV21-1 to TRBJ2-7; the listed D gene, TRBD2, was not tested against the DNA. TRBV21-1 is a pseudogene segment. The CDR3 loop spans 16 amino acids. CDR3 sequence (DNA): TGTGCCAGCAGCAAAGTCAGGCGCCGGGATCATCGCGAGCAGTACTTC. This encodes CASSKVRRRDHREQYF.

This sequence joins TRBV7-2 and TRBJ2-3, with D unresolved. This CDR3 spans 14 amino acids. Germline-derived CDR1 and CDR2 are SGHTA and FQGNSA. V lost 1 base to trimming and J lost 3 bases, with 8 bases between them. The CDR3: CASSLVPTTDTQYF. In DNA form, the CDR3 reads TGTGCCAGCAGCTTAGTCCCCACTACAGATACGCAGTATTTT.